The 2 T cell receptor beta chains below were found in one sample sequenced in a study of T cells in Graves' hyperthyroidism and ophthalmopathy. RNA transcripts yielded amplified TCR beta CDR3 regions. RT-PCR in the first round (using the HTBI primer set) targeted the TCR CDR3. TCRdb analysed the multiplex PCR reads with MiXCR anew, one entry per CDR3 protein. The repertoire holds roughly 570,000 distinct CDR3 sequences, with roughly 46% as singletons. The sequencing sample was made of peripheral blood or thyroid tissue (not recorded which). The receptors here all came from a woman aged 18 to 35 with Graves' hyperthyroidism.

V is TRBV19 and J is TRBJ1-1, with 12 nucleotides matching TRBD1. Losses at the gene ends were 2 bases for V and 4 bases for J; bases not matched to a gene: 11. In germline, CDR1 is LNHDA, CDR2 SQIVND (reference sequence). The CDR3 length is 18 residues. CDR3 sequence (DNA): TGTGCCAGTAGTATATTCGAGGGACAGGGGGCGAGAGGCACTGAAGCTTTCTTT. This codes for CASSIFEGQGARGTEAFF. The full variable domain, its missing parts supplied by reference TRBV19 and TRBJ1-1, is DGGITQSPKYLFRKEGQNVTLSCEQNLNHDAMYWYRQDPGQGLRLIYYSQIVNDFQKGDIAEGYSVSREKKESFPLTVTSAQKNPTAFYLCASSIFEGQGARGTEAFFGQGTRLTVV.

This clonotype was observed a handful of times. The chain employs TRBV2 and TRBJ2-3; D is unclear. Per germline, CDR1 SNHLY and CDR2 FYNNEI. The CDR3 sequence is 14 residues long. The V end was cut by 10 bases, the J end by 4 bases, with 18 bases between. The CDR3 here is CATLDPLLPDTQYF. The DNA for the CDR3 is TGTGCCACTTTGGACCCTCTTCTCCCAGATACGCAGTATTTT.